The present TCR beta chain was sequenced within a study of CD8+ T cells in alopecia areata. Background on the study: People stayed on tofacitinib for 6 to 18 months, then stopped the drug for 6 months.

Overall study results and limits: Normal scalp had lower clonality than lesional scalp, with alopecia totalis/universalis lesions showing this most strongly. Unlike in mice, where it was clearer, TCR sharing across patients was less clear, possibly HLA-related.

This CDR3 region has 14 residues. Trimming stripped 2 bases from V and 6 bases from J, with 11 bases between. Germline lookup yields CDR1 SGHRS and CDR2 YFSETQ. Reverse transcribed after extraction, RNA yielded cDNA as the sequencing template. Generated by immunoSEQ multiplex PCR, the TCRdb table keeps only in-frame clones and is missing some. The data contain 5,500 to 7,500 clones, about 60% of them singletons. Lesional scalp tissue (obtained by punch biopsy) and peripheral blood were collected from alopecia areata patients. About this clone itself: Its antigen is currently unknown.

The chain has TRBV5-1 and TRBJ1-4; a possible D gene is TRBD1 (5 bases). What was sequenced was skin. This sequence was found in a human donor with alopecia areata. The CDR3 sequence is CASSFRGEDEKLFF. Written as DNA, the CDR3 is TGCGCCAGCAGCTTCCGGGGCGAGGATGAAAAACTGTTTTTT.